This T cell receptor beta chain was sequenced for a study of T cells in Graves' hyperthyroidism and ophthalmopathy. Overall study: It was at initial diagnosis, before any treatment, that peripheral blood was collected. The study's findings and limits: The model predicted ophthalmopathy a median approximately seven months before onset. Most clonotypes that expanded in the thyroid above 0.001 also showed up in blood.

In making diagnoses, clinical symptoms, serum thyroxine and TRAb, thyroid ultrasound and orbital computed tomography were all used. In this sample, this clonotype turned up a few times. What it binds is unknown. RNA transcripts gave rise to amplified TCR beta CDR3 regions. An initial round of RT-PCR targeting the TCR CDR3 relied on the HTBI primer set. TCRdb reprocessed the multiplex PCR reads with MiXCR, giving one entry per CDR3 protein. The sample shows hundreds of thousands of distinct CDR3 sequences, about two fifths of them seen only once. Per the germline V gene, CDR1 is MNHNY and CDR2 is SVGAGI (reference sequence). With V trimmed by 2 bases and J by 5 bases, 3 bases remained unmatched. The CDR3 length is 13 residues.

Sequencing was performed on blood. The chain joins TRBV6-6 to TRBJ2-7; 7 positions agree with TRBD1. This sequence originates from a man between 18 and 35 years old with Graves' hyperthyroidism. The CDR3 coding sequence is TGTGCCAGCAGTTACACCCAGGGGGACGAGCAGTACTTC. Amino acids: CASSYTQGDEQYF.